This T cell receptor beta chain is from a study of OX40 agonist ivuxolimab in advanced cancers. Study information: Patients were treated with intravenous ivuxolimab, dosed at 0.01 to 10 mg/kg and infused every 2 weeks.

On this clone itself: Its antigen is undetermined.

Whole-study findings and limits: The CD4+ and CD8+ T cells in the blood had expanded clonally by week 6 at 0.1 to 3.0 mg/kg.

At baseline, cycle 4 day 1, and cycle 7 day 1, blood was sampled. Libraries were prepared by immunoSEQ multiplex PCR; TCRdb keeps only in-frame clonotypes and omits some of them. The repertoire consists of tens of thousands of clones, with about 82% occurring once and the leading ten covering around a fifth. This sequence originates from an adult with an advanced solid tumor such as melanoma, head and neck, liver or kidney cancer. Sequenced material: CD4+ or CD8+ T cells sorted from blood, taken in a trial of the OX40 agonist ivuxolimab.

CDR3 sequence reads: CASSLSRDRESPYV. The CDR3 nucleotides read TGCGCCAGCAGCTTGTCCAGGGACAGGGAATCTCCGTACGTC. The V call is TRBV5-1, the J call TRBJ2-7, with 9 positions matching TRBD1. CDR1 and CDR2 (germline): SGHRS, YFSETQ. CDR3 length equals 14 residues. With 1 base clipped from V and 12 bases from J, the junction kept 11 bases outside the gene matches.